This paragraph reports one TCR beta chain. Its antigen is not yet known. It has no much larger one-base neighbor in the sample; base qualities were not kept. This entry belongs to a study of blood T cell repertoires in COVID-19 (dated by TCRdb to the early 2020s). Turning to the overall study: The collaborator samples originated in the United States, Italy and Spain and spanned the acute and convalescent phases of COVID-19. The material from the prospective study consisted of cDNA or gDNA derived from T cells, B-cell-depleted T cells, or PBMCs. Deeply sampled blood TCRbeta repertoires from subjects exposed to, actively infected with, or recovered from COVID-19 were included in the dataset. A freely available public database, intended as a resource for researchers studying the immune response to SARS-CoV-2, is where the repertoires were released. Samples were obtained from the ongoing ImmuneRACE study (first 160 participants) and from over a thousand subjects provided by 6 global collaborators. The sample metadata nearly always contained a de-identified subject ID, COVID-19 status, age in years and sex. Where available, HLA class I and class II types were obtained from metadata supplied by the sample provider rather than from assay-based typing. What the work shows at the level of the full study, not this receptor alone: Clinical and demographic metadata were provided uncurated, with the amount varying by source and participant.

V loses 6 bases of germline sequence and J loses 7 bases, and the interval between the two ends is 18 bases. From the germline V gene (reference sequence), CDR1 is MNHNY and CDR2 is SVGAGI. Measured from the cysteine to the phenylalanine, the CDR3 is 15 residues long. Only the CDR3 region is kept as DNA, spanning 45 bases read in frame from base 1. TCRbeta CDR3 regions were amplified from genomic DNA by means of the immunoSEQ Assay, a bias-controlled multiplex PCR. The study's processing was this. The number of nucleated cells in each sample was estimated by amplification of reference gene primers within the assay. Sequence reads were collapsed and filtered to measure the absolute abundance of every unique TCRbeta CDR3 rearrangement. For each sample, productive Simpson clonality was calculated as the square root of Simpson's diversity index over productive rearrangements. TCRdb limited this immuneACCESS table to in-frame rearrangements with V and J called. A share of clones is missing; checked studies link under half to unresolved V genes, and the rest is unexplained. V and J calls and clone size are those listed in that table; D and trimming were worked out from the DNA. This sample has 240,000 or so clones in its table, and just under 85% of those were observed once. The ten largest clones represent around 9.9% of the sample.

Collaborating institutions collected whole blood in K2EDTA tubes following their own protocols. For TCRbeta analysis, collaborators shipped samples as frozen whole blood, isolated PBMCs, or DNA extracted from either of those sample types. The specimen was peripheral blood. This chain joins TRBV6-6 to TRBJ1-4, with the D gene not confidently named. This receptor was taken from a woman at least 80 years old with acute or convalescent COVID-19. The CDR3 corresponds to CASRTGLLRGEKLFF. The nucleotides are TGTGCCAGCAGAACCGGACTCCTGCGGGGTGAAAAACTGTTTTTT.